This T cell receptor (beta chain) was obtained from a study of shared clonotypes between healthy human individuals. Data came from immunoSEQ multiplex PCR; TCRdb stores just in-frame clones and leaves some out. The data show about 870,000 clones, with about 91% seen just once and about 25% held by the top ten. Looked up from germline, CDR1 is MDHEN and CDR2 is SYDVKM. The ends were cut back, 7 bases at V and 2 bases at J, with 12 bases in the middle. The CDR3 contains 13 residues. CD45RO negativity and positive selection for CCR7 defined naive CD8 cells, a population that excluded terminally differentiated effector memory CD45RA+ cells.

The chain employs TRBV28 and TRBJ2-7; D gene ambiguous. The TCR sequence derives from a man in his thirties or forties in good health. The specimen sequenced was naive CD8+ T cells sorted from blood. This CDR3 is CASTDTTPYEQYF. The CDR3 region has the DNA TGTGCCAGCACCGATACCACCCCCTACGAGCAGTACTTC.